The 22 T cell receptor beta chains below come from one sample, sequenced in a study of PD-1 blockade in classical Hodgkin lymphoma. The protocol was immunoSEQ multiplex PCR, while the TCRdb copy is restricted to in-frame clones and leaves out a portion. The table includes 5,000 to 7,000 clones, just under 80% detected once. Brentuximab vedotin exposure varied, and every patient relapsed after autologous stem cell transplantation. Purification of CD4+ T cells from thawed PBMCs was achieved by magnetic negative selection. This sample comprised CD4+ T cells from blood, obtained at baseline. The receptors come from a human donor with classical Hodgkin lymphoma.

The chain uses TRBV5-4 and TRBJ2-5, with 8 nucleotides matching TRBD1. Trimming cost V 0 bases and J 5 bases; bases outside gene matches: 6. The CDR3 length is 15 residues. Germline CDR1 is SGHNT and CDR2 is YYREEE (reference sequence). CDR3 DNA sequence: TGTGCCAGCAGCTTGGGACAGGGGAGCGAGGAGACCCAGTACTTC. This encodes CASSLGQGSEETQYF.

The chain uses TRBV27 and TRBJ2-7, with D perhaps given as TRBD1 or TRBD2 (6 bases each). The CDR3 totals 14 residues. Trimming cost V 8 bases and J 3 bases, with 17 bases left between them. CDR1 and CDR2 (germline): MNHEY, SMNVEV (reference sequence). The CDR3 region has the DNA TGTGCCAGCCGGAGGGGGGCTTCCTTCTACGAGCAGTACTTC. It encodes CASRRGASFYEQYF.

This clone has a single count. This chain connects TRBV7-8 to TRBJ1-5; TRBD1 is a possible D gene (6 bases). This CDR3 has 15 residues. CDR1 SGHVS and CDR2 FQNEAQ come from the germline V gene. Trimming pared 1 base from V and 3 bases from J, leaving 10 bases between. CDR3 in amino acids: CASSLGGGPNQPQHF. CDR3 coding DNA: TGTGCCAGCAGCTTAGGTGGGGGCCCCAATCAGCCCCAGCATTTT.

On this clone itself: Other DNA sequences of this sample code for an identical CDR3. The chain couples TRBV4-3 to TRBJ2-3; D call uncertain. This CDR3 region has 14 residues. CDR1 and CDR2 (germline): LGHNA, YSLEER. V lost 1 base and J 6 bases, leaving 11 bases between the germline ends. The CDR3 sequence: CASSQAPAMDTQYF. The CDR3 region has the DNA TGCGCCAGCAGCCAAGCTCCAGCGATGGATACGCAGTATTTT.

The chain carries TRBV7-3 and TRBJ2-3; D is perhaps TRBD2 (7 bases). Looked up from germline, CDR1 is SGHTA and CDR2 is FQGTGA. Trimming left V 4 bases short and J 5 bases short, with 16 bases between. CDR3 length: 15 residues. CDR3 in amino acids: CASSYVAGARDTQYF. CDR3 nucleotides: TGTGCCAGCAGCTACGTCGCGGGGGCCCGAGATACGCAGTATTTT.

This sequence joins TRBV11-2 and TRBJ1-1; possible D gene TRBD1, 6 bases. Trimming left V 5 bases short and J 0 bases short, with 13 bases between. Germline CDR1 and CDR2: SGHAT and FQNNGV. There are 15 residues in the CDR3. CDR3 loop: CASSTLPGVNTEAFF. CDR3 coding DNA: TGTGCCAGCAGCACACTACCAGGGGTGAACACTGAAGCTTTCTTT. Full variable domain (missing parts from reference TRBV11-2 and TRBJ1-1): EAGVAQSPRYKIIEKRQSVAFWCNPISGHATLYWYQQILGQGPKLLIQFQNNGVVDDSQLPKDRFSAERLKGVDSTLKIQPAKLEDSAVYLCASSTLPGVNTEAFFGQGTRLTVV.

The chain carries TRBV19 and TRBJ1-1, with D tentatively TRBD1 (5 bases). The V gene's germline CDR1 is LNHDA and CDR2 SQIVND (reference sequence). V gave up 6 bases and J gave up 3 bases, with 17 bases separating them. This CDR3 has 15 residues. In nucleotides, the CDR3 is TGTGCCAGTAGCATTGGGACCGCAGAATACACTGAAGCTTTCTTT. The encoded protein is CASSIGTAEYTEAFF.

This clone appeared a single time. The V and J genes are TRBV11-2 and TRBJ1-2, with D possibly matching TRBD1 (5 bases). The V and J ends lost 3 bases and 4 bases respectively, with 15 bases between them. This CDR3 comprises 15 residues. Germline values: CDR1 SGHAT, CDR2 FQNNGV. In DNA form, the CDR3 reads TGTGCCAGCAGCTTGGGGCTAGGGGAGGGCTATGGCTACACCTTC. Its protein product is CASSLGLGEGYGYTF.

The chain employs TRBV7-9 and TRBJ1-3, with D tentatively TRBD1 (5 bases). The germline V gene encodes CDR1 SEHNR and CDR2 FQNEAQ (reference sequence). This CDR3 contains 14 residues. The V end was cut by 4 bases, the J end by 4 bases, with 11 bases between. The CDR3 nucleotides read TGTGCCAGCAGCTGGGACCAGGCCGGAAACACCATATATTTT. Amino acid sequence: CASSWDQAGNTIYF.

V gene TRBV5-1 combines with J gene TRBJ1-6, with D maybe TRBD1 (5 bases). Trimming removed 4 bases at V and 10 bases at J, with 15 bases between. The CDR3 is 14 residues long. CDR1 and CDR2 (germline): SGHRS, YFSETQ. The CDR3 sequence is CASSQGDLTSPLHF. The CDR3 DNA sequence: TGCGCCAGCAGCCAGGGAGACTTGACCTCACCCCTCCACTTT.

The rearrangement joins TRBV28 to TRBJ2-3, with TRBD2 matching 8 bases. Germline CDR1 and CDR2: MDHEN and SYDVKM. The CDR3 has 18 residues. Losses at the gene ends were 1 base for V and 0 bases for J; bases not matched to a gene: 9. This CDR3 reads CASSLSPGLGTSTDTQYF. The CDR3 DNA reads as TGTGCCAGCAGTTTATCCCCGGGACTAGGAACTAGCACAGATACGCAGTATTTT. The whole variable domain, filled in from reference TRBV28 and TRBJ2-3, reads DVKVTQSSRYLVKRTGEKVFLECVQDMDHENMFWYRQDPGLGLRLIYFSYDVKMKEKGDIPEGYSVSREKKERFSLILESASTNQTSMYLCASSLSPGLGTSTDTQYFGPGTRLTVL.

The rearrangement links TRBV6-6 to TRBJ1-3, with 8 bases matching TRBD1. Germline values: CDR1 MNHNY, CDR2 SVGAGI (reference sequence). The CDR3 has 16 amino acids. V shed 2 bases, J shed 0 bases, and the junction held 3 bases outside the gene matches. Here the CDR3 reads CASSYGTGGSGNTIYF. CDR3 in DNA: TGTGCCAGCAGTTACGGGACAGGCGGCTCTGGAAACACCATATATTTT.

The rearrangement links TRBV7-9 to TRBJ1-1; D is possibly TRBD1 (6 bases). V was trimmed by 5 bases and J by 7 bases, leaving 17 bases between them. The CDR3 is made up of 14 amino acids. CDR1 is SEHNR and CDR2 is FQNEAQ in the germline V gene (reference sequence). The CDR3 loop is CASSAKQGIDEAFF. In DNA form, the CDR3 reads TGTGCCAGCAGCGCCAAACAGGGAATCGATGAAGCTTTCTTT.

V and J are TRBV9 and TRBJ2-6, with 12 positions matching TRBD1. Trimming removed 4 bases from V and 1 base from J; junction bases left unmatched: 12. In germline, CDR1 is SGDLS, CDR2 YYNGEE. This CDR3 contains 20 residues. The CDR3 nucleotides read TGTGCCAGCAGCAATCCGTATGGGGACAGGGGGCGATCTGGGGCCAACGTCCTGACTTTC. This sequence encodes CASSNPYGDRGRSGANVLTF.

V gene TRBV11-1 combines with J gene TRBJ2-1, with D uncertain. The V gene's germline CDR1 is SGHAT and CDR2 FQDESV (reference sequence). The CDR3 is 16 residues long. V was pared by 4 bases and J by 4 bases, with 17 bases between. The CDR3 region is CASSSAWGRGYNEQFF. CDR3 coding DNA: TGTGCCAGCAGCTCGGCGTGGGGTAGAGGATACAATGAGCAGTTCTTC.

The chain has TRBV7-2 and TRBJ2-3; D gene ambiguous. Trimming shortened V by 0 bases and J by 6 bases, and 13 bases separated the two germline ends. This CDR3 contains 15 residues. The germline CDR1 and CDR2 sequences are SGHTA and FQGNSA. The CDR3 spells CASSLATREWDTQYF. CDR3 coding DNA: TGTGCCAGCAGCTTAGCGACGCGAGAGTGGGATACGCAGTATTTT.

Turning to this clone: Germline is not matched at one junction end, which may reflect a read error. The chain combines TRBV9 with TRBJ1-3; 8 bases are shared with TRBD1. The CDR3 extends over 12 amino acids. Germline V gives CDR1 SGDLS, CDR2 YYNGEE. CDR3 in amino acids: CAGQGPGSTIYF. CDR3 DNA: TGTGCAGGACAGGGCCCTGGAAGCACCATATATTTT. The variable domain in full, with the rest retrieved from reference TRBV9 and TRBJ1-3, is DSGVTQTPKHLITATGQRVTLRCSPRSGDLSVYWYQQSLDQGLQFLIQYYNGEERAKGNILERFSAQQFPDLHSELNLSSLELGDSALYFCAGQGPGSTIYFGEGSWLTVV.

Remarks on this clone: The germline gene is not matched at one end of the junction; a read error may be the cause. The chain joins TRBV28 to TRBJ1-4; D possibly corresponds to TRBD1 (5 bases). From germline, CDR1 is MDHEN and CDR2 SYDVKM. The CDR3 extends over 15 amino acids. CDR3 residues: CASSLTGPSMGLSSF. For the CDR3, the DNA is TGTGCCAGCAGTTTAACGGGCCCCTCTATGGGGCTTTCCTCTTTT.

V gene TRBV4-2 combines with J gene TRBJ2-6; 8 nucleotides line up with TRBD1. V was clipped by 0 bases and J by 0 bases; unmatched bases: 4. Germline CDR1 and CDR2: LGHNA and YNFKEQ. The CDR3 totals 18 residues. CDR3: CASSQDSGQVSGANVLTF. DNA for the CDR3: TGTGCCAGCAGCCAAGATTCGGGACAGGTCTCTGGGGCCAACGTCCTGACTTTC.

The chain combines TRBV19 with TRBJ2-3; weak D call: TRBD2 (6 bases). This CDR3 has 15 amino acids. V lost 7 bases and J lost 3, with 17 bases in between. CDR1 and CDR2 from the germline V gene are LNHDA and SQIVND (reference sequence). CDR3 in amino acids: CASTSPWRGTDTQYF. The CDR3 DNA sequence: TGTGCCAGTACCTCTCCCTGGCGGGGAACAGATACGCAGTATTTT.

The chain employs TRBV4-2 and TRBJ1-5; TRBD1 might be the D (6 bases). Germline values: CDR1 LGHNA, CDR2 YNFKEQ. The CDR3 extends over 17 amino acids. The ends were cut back, 1 base at V and 2 bases at J, with 15 bases in the middle. The CDR3 is CASSQAGDGGGNQPQHF. In nucleotides, the CDR3 is TGTGCCAGCAGCCAAGCGGGGGATGGGGGCGGCAATCAGCCCCAGCATTTT.

The chain couples TRBV14 to TRBJ2-3, with a weak D call TRBD2 (6 bases). The V and J ends lost 3 bases and 3 bases respectively, with 10 bases between them. The CDR3 is 14 residues long. Germline V CDR1 and CDR2: SGHDN, FVKESK. CDR3 in amino acids: CASSHWGRTDTQYF. DNA of the CDR3: TGTGCCAGCAGCCACTGGGGGAGGACAGATACGCAGTATTTT.